This TCR beta chain was identified in a study of T cells in localized non-small cell lung cancer. A note on this clone: Its antigen is not identified.

Only in-frame clones appear in the TCRdb table, and some are missing; sequencing was by immunoSEQ multiplex PCR. This table holds over a thousand clones, less than 20% found once. Study outcomes and limitations: Median detection of top 100 tumor clones in adjacent lung was around 57 clones. Among the tissues sampled, uninvolved adjacent lung had the highest T cell clonality, above tumor.

The length of the CDR3 is 14 residues. Looked up from germline, CDR1 is LNHNV and CDR2 is YYDKDF (reference sequence). The J segment lost 5 bases and the V segment lost 4 bases, leaving 4 bases of the junction unmatched. This chain links TRBV15 with TRBJ2-2; 7 bases agree with TRBD1. The sample in question was lung tumor tissue, obtained before any cancer treatment. This sequence originates from a male donor at least 60 years old with stage II squamous cell lung carcinoma. DNA of the CDR3: TGTGCCACCAGCAAACAGGGGAGTACCGGGGAGCTGTTTTTT. Translation: CATSKQGSTGELFF. Filled out from reference TRBV15 and TRBJ2-2, the complete variable domain reads DAMVIQNPRYQVTQFGKPVTLSCSQTLNHNVMYWYQQKSSQAPKLLFHYYDKDFNNEADTPDNFQSRRPNTSFCFLDIRSPGLGDTAMYLCATSKQGSTGELFFGEGSRLTVL.